Below are 2 T cell receptor beta chains sequenced from a single sample in a study of blood T cells in healthy people across ages. Primed by a sample-barcoded 5' primer and a J-beta primer mix, a second PCR proceeded for roughly 7 to 11 cycles. TCRdb passed the 5' RACE reads through MiXCR, listing each CDR3 protein once. The sample holds approximately 1.5 million distinct CDR3 sequences, about 45% seen once. The sample consisted of blood. The receptors originated from a woman between 18 and 29 years old in good health.

The V gene is TRBV12-3 or TRBV12-4, the J gene TRBJ2-1; D unresolved. The CDR3 length is 11 residues. V lost 4 bases and J lost 12, with 10 bases in between. The CDR3 nucleotides read TGTGCCAGCAGTTGGTACGGAATGCAGTTCTTC. It codes for CASSWYGMQFF.

V usage is TRBV6-2 or TRBV6-3 and J usage is TRBJ1-1, with no clear D. The V gene's germline CDR1 is MNHEY and CDR2 SVGEGT. V gave up 6 bases and J gave up 4 bases, with 18 bases separating them. The CDR3 totals 15 residues. In DNA form, the CDR3 reads TGTGCCAGCAGCTGGACTGGCCTCGAGGGCACTGAAGCTTTCTTT. This translates into CASSWTGLEGTEAFF.